A single T cell receptor (beta chain) is shown here with its context. Antigen unknown. This entry is derived from a study of coeliac disease. Study-wide background: Without high-resolution HLA typing, biased TRBV7-2 usage was examined as a proof of principle.

Whole-study results and caveats: Cross-contamination between intraepithelial and lamina propria cells was possible. Lower clonality than controls marked TRB and TRG repertoires from active celiac intraepithelial and lamina propria samples. Few TRB amino acid sequences were shared between samples; most were unique.

Generated by immunoSEQ multiplex PCR, the TCRdb table keeps only in-frame clones and is missing some. The table has roughly 350 clones, under 75% seen once. Trimming removed 4 bases from V and 7 bases from J; junction bases left unmatched: 6. The germline V gene encodes CDR1 LGHNA and CDR2 YNFKEQ. This CDR3 contains 14 residues. The clonotype originates from a woman aged 45-60 years with celiac disease on a gluten-free diet. The chain couples TRBV4-2 to TRBJ1-5, with TRBD1 matching 8 bases. The sequenced material came from intraepithelial lymphocytes from the gut. The CDR3 here is CASSLGQGIQPQHF. CDR3 DNA: TGTGCCAGCAGCCTTGGACAGGGTATACAGCCCCAGCATTTT.